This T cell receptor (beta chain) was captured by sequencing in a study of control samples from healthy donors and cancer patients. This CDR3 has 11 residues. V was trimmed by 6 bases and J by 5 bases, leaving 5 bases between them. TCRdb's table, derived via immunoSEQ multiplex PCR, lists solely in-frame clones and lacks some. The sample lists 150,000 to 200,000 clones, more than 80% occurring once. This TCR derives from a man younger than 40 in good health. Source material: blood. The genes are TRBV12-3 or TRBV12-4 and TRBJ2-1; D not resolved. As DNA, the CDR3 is TGTGCCAGCAGCCCACACAATGAGCAGTTCTTC. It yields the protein CASSPHNEQFF.